The present T cell receptor beta chain was sequenced within a study of T cells in localized non-small cell lung cancer. Study-wide results and limits: Longer overall survival associated with higher blood T cell density; shorter survival with higher adjacent-lung clonality. Heterogeneity remains possible, as sequencing covered one tumor region only. Researchers found a median approximately 57 of the top 100 tumor clones in adjacent lung. In uninvolved adjacent lung, T cell clonality reached its highest value, exceeding tumor.

Remarks on this clone: The antigen is undetermined.

Generated by immunoSEQ multiplex PCR, the TCRdb table keeps only in-frame clones and is missing some. The data show tens of thousands of clones, 85% to 90% seen once. V was trimmed by 2 bases and J by 1 base, leaving 11 bases between them. CDR3 size: 15 residues. Germline V gives CDR1 WNHNN, CDR2 SYGVQD (reference sequence). The specimen comprised peripheral blood, sampled before any cancer treatment. This TCR was sampled from a male donor older than 55 with stage I lung adenocarcinoma. This chain joins TRBV10-1 and TRBJ1-1; possible D gene TRBD1, 5 bases. The CDR3 region has the DNA TGCGCCAGCAGTGAGGGGGCCAGGGCGAACACTGAAGCTTTCTTT. Amino acid sequence: CASSEGARANTEAFF.